The 9 T cell receptor beta chains in this list originate from one sample, sequenced in a study of OX40 agonist ivuxolimab in advanced cancers. Data came from immunoSEQ multiplex PCR; TCRdb stores just in-frame clones and leaves some out. The sample holds about 84,000 clones, roughly nine tenths seen once. The starting material was CD4+ or CD8+ T cells sorted from blood, obtained in a trial of the OX40 agonist ivuxolimab. The receptors stem from an adult with an advanced solid tumor such as melanoma, head and neck, liver or kidney cancer.

The V gene is TRBV18, the J gene TRBJ1-1, with no clear D. With 3 bases removed from V and 4 bases from J, the gap between germline ends came to 6 bases. Per germline, CDR1 KGHSH and CDR2 LQKENI. This CDR3 is built from 12 residues. DNA of the CDR3: TGTGCCAGCTCACCTGTAGCCACTGAAGCTTTCTTT. Encoded protein: CASSPVATEAFF.

The rearrangement links TRBV6-5 to TRBJ1-2, with D maybe TRBD1 (6 bases). Germline V gene sequence: CDR1 MNHEY, CDR2 SVGAGI. The CDR3 has 14 amino acids. Between the trimmed V and J ends, which lost 2 bases and 4 bases, there was a span of 11 bases. For the CDR3, the DNA is TGTGCCAGCAGTTACGCAGGGGTTTCCTATGGCTACACCTTC. Translated: CASSYAGVSYGYTF.

V is TRBV4-3 and J is TRBJ2-7; TRBD2 is a possible D gene (7 bases). This CDR3 is 15 amino acids long. The germline V and J ends were trimmed by 1 base and 7 bases, with 17 bases remaining between them. From germline, CDR1 is LGHNA and CDR2 YSLEER. CDR3 in DNA: TGCGCCAGCAGCCAAGGTGGGGGGGCCGGAAGGGAGCAGTACTTC. It specifies CASSQGGGAGREQYF.

V usage is TRBV5-1 and J usage is TRBJ2-4; 9 nucleotides match TRBD1. The CDR3 covers 16 residues. Germline CDR1 SGHRS, CDR2 YFSETQ. With V trimmed by 2 bases and J by 6 bases, 9 bases remained unmatched. The DNA of the CDR3 is TGCGCCAGCAGCTTCCAATCGGGACAGGGTTTAAACATTCAGTACTTC. Protein product: CASSFQSGQGLNIQYF.

The genes are TRBV28 and TRBJ1-3, with D possibly matching TRBD1 (5 bases). Trimming removed 6 bases from V and 7 bases from J, with 13 bases in between. This CDR3 has 13 amino acids. The V gene's germline CDR1 is MDHEN and CDR2 SYDVKM. The CDR3 reads CASRPPRGNTIYF. CDR3 in DNA: TGTGCCAGCAGACCCCCGCGGGGGAACACCATATATTTT.

The V and J genes are TRBV18 and TRBJ1-6, with D maybe TRBD1 (5 bases). This CDR3 has 15 amino acids. Trimming shortened V by 3 bases and J by 5 bases, and 11 bases separated the two germline ends. From germline, CDR1 is KGHSH and CDR2 LQKENI. The CDR3 DNA reads as TGTGCCAGCTCACCCCTCGGACACCATAATTCACCCCTCCACTTT. Translated: CASSPLGHHNSPLHF.

This clone was counted a single time. This chain uses TRBV19 with TRBJ2-7, with 11 bases that match TRBD1. Losses at the gene ends were 3 bases for V and 2 bases for J; bases not matched to a gene: 6. This CDR3 spans 16 amino acids. CDR1 and CDR2 from the germline V gene are LNHDA and SQIVND (reference sequence). CDR3 nucleotide sequence: TGTGCCAGTAGTATCCAAGGACAGGGGGCAACCTACGAGCAGTACTTC. Residues: CASSIQGQGATYEQYF.

The chain employs TRBV28 and TRBJ2-7, with D possibly matching TRBD1 (6 bases). The CDR3 extends over 14 amino acids. V was trimmed by 5 bases and J by 2 bases, leaving 13 bases between them. CDR1 MDHEN and CDR2 SYDVKM come from the germline V gene. The CDR3 reads CASSQPGQTYEQYV. In DNA form, the CDR3 reads TGTGCCAGCAGTCAACCCGGACAGACCTACGAGCAGTACGTC.

The V and J genes are TRBV18 and TRBJ1-4, with 7 nucleotides matching TRBD1. The CDR3 sequence is 15 residues long. Germline lookup yields CDR1 KGHSH and CDR2 LQKENI. Trimming took 6 bases from V and 4 from J; bases not matched to a gene: 8. DNA for the CDR3: TGTGCCAGCTCCCGCCGGGACAGTGATAATGAAAAACTGTTTTTT. Its protein product is CASSRRDSDNEKLFF.